This T cell receptor beta chain was recovered during a study of OX40 agonist ivuxolimab in advanced cancers. The V and J ends lost 1 base and 7 bases respectively, with 7 bases between them. The length of the CDR3 is 13 residues. Per the germline V gene, CDR1 is SGHTA and CDR2 is FQGNSA. Only in-frame clones appear in the TCRdb table, and some are missing; sequencing was by immunoSEQ multiplex PCR. The sample shows tens of thousands of clones, 80% to 90% of them seen only once. The source was CD4+ or CD8+ T cells sorted from blood, collected in a trial of the OX40 agonist ivuxolimab. V usage is TRBV7-2 and J usage is TRBJ1-4; D is ambiguous. The TCR comes from an adult with an advanced solid tumor such as melanoma, head and neck, liver or kidney cancer. CDR3 sequence reads: CASSLEVREKLFF. The CDR3 coding sequence is TGTGCCAGCAGCTTAGAGGTCCGTGAAAAACTGTTTTTT.